This T cell receptor beta chain is from a study of blood T cells in healthy people across ages (dated by TCRdb to between 2014 and 2016). The study in broad terms: Template switching captured roughly one uniquely barcoded TCR beta cDNA molecule per two T cells in model experiments. The study measured age-related changes in TCR beta repertoire diversity using deep sequencing normalized with unique cDNA molecular identifiers. The study analyzed two additional independent replicas of 1 million unique cDNA reads from the same blood draw for two donors, one aged 18 to 29 and one aged 80 or older. Donors were grouped into four age groups: young (average roughly 17 years), middle-aged (39), aged (roughly 62) and long-lived (around 80). To avoid experimental bias, donors of different ages were randomly spread across the sequencing lanes.

The CDR3 sequence holds 15 residues, the cysteine and phenylalanine included. Only the CDR3 part of the read is kept: 45 bases, read in frame from the first base. V gives up 0 bases and J gives up 5 bases, and the segment between their germline ends measures 14 bases. CDR1 is given as SGHRS and CDR2 as YFSETQ, both from the germline V gene. A remark on this clonotype: The antigen it recognizes is unknown. There are no base qualities to consult, and no much larger clone falls within one base.

The approximately 41 donors, aged 6 to 90 years, were systemically healthy Caucasian individuals from Russia. Each donor gave ten milliliters of peripheral blood, drawn into EDTA-treated Vacutainer tubes. Ficoll-Paque density-gradient centrifugation was used to isolate PBMCs, with at least 7 million per sample. Total RNA, at least 6 micrograms per sample, was extracted from PBMCs with Trizol reagent. For every donor, flow cytometry on a PBMC aliquot measured the percentage of naive CD45RAhigh/CD27high T cells. The study at large found these results: The long-lived group showed more naive CD4+ T cells, fewer expanded clones and increased TCR diversity than the aged group, suggesting age selection. A strong correlation was found between observed TCR beta diversity and the percentage of naive T cells measured by flow cytometry. Because donor CMV infection status was unknown, age-related changes in expanded clonotypes were potentially confounded. Estimates of total diversity based on one million sequenced T cells were regarded as lower bounds and as underestimates. Conclusive comparison of naive and antigen-experienced compartments was prevented by the profiling of bulk unsorted PBMCs. As age increased, observed TCR beta diversity per million T cells dropped in a roughly linear way, and a significant reduction was already evident by age about 40.

Library generation was performed with 5' RACE. Sequencing used an Illumina HiSeq 2500. The second PCR ran for roughly 7 to 12 cycles and used a J-beta primer mix along with a sample-barcoded 5' primer. A template-switch 5' adaptor carrying 12 random nucleotides introduced a unique molecular identifier onto each TCR beta cDNA molecule. At least 2.5 million CDR3-containing paired-end reads were obtained from each sample. First-strand cDNA synthesis was performed from all RNA using the Mint cDNA synthesis kit, with priming by a TRBC-specific oligonucleotide. All cDNA was treated with uracil-DNA glycosylase and then went through a first 18-cycle PCR with the universal primers M1SS and BC2_uni_R. From the authors' description of their analysis: For normalization, 1 million high-quality reads, each with a distinct molecular identifier, were randomly selected from each sample. Instead of being binned into consensus sequences, reads with shared molecular identifiers were discarded. MiTCR, set to a Q25 quality threshold and the strictest error-elimination algorithm, was used for CDR3 identification, clonotype clustering and error correction. A nonparametric unseen species model with Euler transformation was used to estimate lower-bound total TCR beta diversity. The public reads were reanalyzed by TCRdb: fastp trimming at Q25, MiXCR alignment, in-frame beta chains only. All rows with the same CDR3 protein become a single entry with the most common DNA and genes. These V and J calls originate from TCRdb's pipeline instead of the authors' own analysis. Within this sample are about 1.8 million distinct CDR3 sequences, with just under 50% of them counted one time only. The ten largest make up over 2% of the sample.

This receptor chain uses TRBV5-1 and TRBJ1-1; TRBD1 is a possible D gene, resting on 5 matching bases. The receptor comes from a middle-aged woman in good health. Sequenced: blood. The CDR3 here reads CASSLGVGTSTEAFF. The DNA sequence is TGCGCCAGCAGCTTGGGGGTAGGGACGAGTACTGAAGCTTTCTTT.